The 11 T cell receptor beta chains below all came from one sample that was sequenced in a study of T cell responses to AZD1222 COVID-19 vaccine. Clones were read by immunoSEQ multiplex PCR, and TCRdb kept only the in-frame ones, dropping some. The sample carries 100,000 to 150,000 clones, 84% recorded once. This sample comprised peripheral blood, obtained 28 days after the second AZD1222 dose. The receptors were gathered from an adult who received the AZD1222 COVID-19 vaccine.

This clone was recorded a few times. V and J are TRBV29-1 and TRBJ2-7; possibly TRBD2 for D (5 bases). This CDR3 spans 15 amino acids. The V end was cut by 0 bases, the J end by 2 bases, with 14 bases between. Germline CDR1 and CDR2: SQVTM and ANQGSEA. CDR3 DNA sequence: TGCAGCGTTGAAGACCCTGGGAGAAGTACCTACGAGCAGTACTTC. This encodes CSVEDPGRSTYEQYF.

V and J are TRBV6-5 and TRBJ1-5; no firm D call. V shed 6 bases and J shed 3 bases, with 9 bases lying between them. Germline-derived CDR1 and CDR2 are MNHEY and SVGAGI. The CDR3 is 13 amino acids. The CDR3 nucleotides read TGTGCCAGCAGCGGCAGCCCCAATCAGCCCCAGCATTTT. Residues: CASSGSPNQPQHF.

The chain joins TRBV18 to TRBJ2-3; 10 bases match TRBD2. The germline V gene encodes CDR1 KGHSH and CDR2 LQKENI. The CDR3 has 14 residues. Losses at the gene ends were 8 bases for V and 3 bases for J; bases not matched to a gene: 5. The chain's CDR3 is CASTSSGGTDTQYF. The CDR3 region has the DNA TGTGCCAGCACGAGTAGCGGGGGGACAGATACGCAGTATTTT.

This clone was observed once. V is TRBV30 and J is TRBJ1-3; perhaps TRBD1 as D (6 bases). This CDR3 has 14 amino acids. Trimming pared 5 bases from V and 4 bases from J, leaving 15 bases between. Germline V gene data show CDR1 as GTSNPN and CDR2 as SVGIG (reference sequence). The CDR3 nucleotides read TGTGCCTGGTTGCGGGGGCGATCGGGAAACACCATATATTTT. It codes for CAWLRGRSGNTIYF.

The rearrangement joins TRBV18 to TRBJ2-1; 9 positions agree with TRBD2. CDR3 length equals 14 residues. The V segment lost 3 bases and the J segment 6 bases; nucleotides outside the gene matches: 3. Germline V gene lookup returns CDR1 KGHSH and CDR2 LQKENI. This chain's CDR3 is CASSPATSGNEQFF. The CDR3 coding sequence is TGTGCCAGCTCACCGGCGACTAGCGGCAATGAGCAGTTCTTC.

The rearrangement links TRBV21-1 to TRBJ1-2. TRBV21-1 is an annotated pseudogene. CDR3 length: 20 residues. CDR3 sequence: CASSPPPRGEVGGPVYGYTF. The CDR3 nucleotides read TGTGCCAGCAGCCCCCCGCCCAGAGGTGAGGTGGGAGGACCGGTCTATGGCTACACCTTC.

The chain couples TRBV7-9 to TRBJ2-1; unclear D gene. The CDR3 loop spans 12 amino acids. Germline-derived CDR1 and CDR2 are SEHNR and FQNEAQ (reference sequence). Trimming stripped 1 base from V and 10 bases from J, with 8 bases between. Here the CDR3 reads CASSLVLGEQFF. The DNA of the CDR3 is TGTGCCAGCAGCTTAGTCTTGGGGGAGCAGTTCTTC.

The chain recombines TRBV15 with TRBJ1-4; D gene uncertain. Deletions cut 5 bases from V and 4 bases from J, with 14 bases between. The CDR3 runs to 15 residues. CDR1 and CDR2 (germline): LNHNV, YYDKDF (reference sequence). The CDR3 sequence is CATSPSRAGNEKLFF. The CDR3 nucleotides read TGTGCCACCAGCCCCTCCCGGGCAGGTAATGAAAAACTGTTTTTT. The full variable domain, rest sourced from reference TRBV15 and TRBJ1-4, is DAMVIQNPRYQVTQFGKPVTLSCSQTLNHNVMYWYQQKSSQAPKLLFHYYDKDFNNEADTPDNFQSRRPNTSFCFLDIRSPGLGDTAMYLCATSPSRAGNEKLFFGSGTQLSVL.

This chain links TRBV19 with TRBJ1-5; D may be TRBD1 (6 bases). This CDR3 is 15 amino acids long. Trimming removed 7 bases from V and 0 bases from J, with 13 bases in between. Germline-derived CDR1 and CDR2 are LNHDA and SQIVND (reference sequence). Here the CDR3 reads CASIGGRYSNQPQHF. CDR3 nucleotide sequence: TGTGCCAGTATAGGGGGGCGGTATAGCAATCAGCCCCAGCATTTT.

The V and J genes are TRBV12-3 or TRBV12-4 and TRBJ1-1; tentative D call: TRBD1 (5 bases). The V end lost 3 bases, the J end lost 6 bases, and 11 bases lay between the germline ends. The CDR3 loop spans 13 amino acids. The CDR3 is CASSFSGGAEAFF. In nucleotides, the CDR3 is TGTGCCAGCAGTTTCAGTGGGGGAGCTGAAGCTTTCTTT.

The chain has TRBV19 and TRBJ2-2, with TRBD1 identical over 9 bases. The CDR3 sequence is 18 residues long. With 6 bases clipped from V and 4 bases from J, the junction kept 15 bases outside the gene matches. Germline CDR1 reads LNHDA; CDR2 reads SQIVND (reference sequence). The chain's CDR3 is CASSTKAAGTGPTGELFF. For the CDR3, the DNA is TGTGCCAGTAGCACTAAAGCCGCCGGGACAGGGCCCACCGGGGAGCTGTTTTTT.